This TCR beta chain was captured by sequencing in a study of CD8+CD57+ T cells in acquired aplastic anemia. All sequencing subjects had displayed CD8+CD57+ cell expansion on flow cytometry. Trimming pared 1 base from V and 9 bases from J, leaving 11 bases between. CDR3 length equals 14 residues. Germline CDR1 reads SGHRS; CDR2 reads YFSETQ. According to the study, genomic DNA was the template for TCR beta VDJ and CDR3 profiling. TCRdb fed the reads into MiXCR, producing one record per CDR3 protein. Here the sample spans roughly 250,000 distinct CDR3 sequences, approximately 45% being singletons. This clonotype was detected only once.

The rearrangement links TRBV5-1 to TRBJ1-6; no reliable D call. Sequenced: sorted CD4+, CD8+, or CD8+CD57+ T cells (not recorded which) from PBMCs. The source is a human donor with aplastic anemia. The CDR3 nucleotides are TGCGCCAGCAGCTTGAAAGGGAGGTTTTCACCCCTCCACTTT. Protein: CASSLKGRFSPLHF.